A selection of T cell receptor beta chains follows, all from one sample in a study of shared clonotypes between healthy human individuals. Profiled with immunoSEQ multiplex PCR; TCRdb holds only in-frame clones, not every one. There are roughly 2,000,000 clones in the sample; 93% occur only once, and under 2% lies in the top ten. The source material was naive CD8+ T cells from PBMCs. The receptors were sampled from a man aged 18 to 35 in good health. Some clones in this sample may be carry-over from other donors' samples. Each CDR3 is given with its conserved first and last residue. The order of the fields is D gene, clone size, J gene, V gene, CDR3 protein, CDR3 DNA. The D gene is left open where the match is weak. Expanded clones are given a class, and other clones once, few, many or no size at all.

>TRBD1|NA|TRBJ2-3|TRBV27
CASSLDRGRPDTQYF
TGTGCCAGCAGTCTGGACAGGGGGCGCCCAGATACGCAGTATTTT
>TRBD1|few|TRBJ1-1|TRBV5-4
CASSGGQDTEAFF
TGTGCCAGCAGCGGTGGACAGGATACTGAAGCTTTCTTT
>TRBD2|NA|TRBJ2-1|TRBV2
CATSNPSGSYNEQFF
TGTGCCACTTCCAACCCTAGCGGGAGCTACAATGAGCAGTTCTTC
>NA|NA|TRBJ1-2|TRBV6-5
CASSYRSATNYGYTF
TGTGCCAGCAGTTACCGGTCAGCAACTAACTATGGCTACACCTTC
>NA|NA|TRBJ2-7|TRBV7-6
CASSDRPYEQYF
TGTGCCAGCAGCGACCGCCCCTACGAGCAGTACTTC
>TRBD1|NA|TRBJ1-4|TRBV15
CATRQTGEGEKLFF
TGTGCCACCAGACAAACAGGGGAGGGTGAAAAACTGTTTTTT
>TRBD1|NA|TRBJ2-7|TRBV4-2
CASSQVGTVVLMEQYF
TGTGCCAGCAGCCAAGTAGGGACAGTCGTGCTGATGGAGCAGTACTTC
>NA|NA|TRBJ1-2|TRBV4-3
CASSQDRPTNYGYTF
TGCGCCAGCAGCCAAGATCGACCGACTAACTATGGCTACACCTTC
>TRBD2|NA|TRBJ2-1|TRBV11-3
CASSLVASGYNEQFF
TGTGCCAGCAGCTTAGTGGCTAGCGGATACAATGAGCAGTTCTTC
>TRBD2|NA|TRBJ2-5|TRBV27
CASSETSETAMGGETQYF
TGTGCCAGCAGCGAGACTAGCGAGACGGCGATGGGGGGGGAGACCCAGTACTTC
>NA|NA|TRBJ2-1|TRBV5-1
CASSFYRDSYNEQFF
TGCGCCAGCAGCTTTTACAGGGACTCCTACAATGAGCAGTTCTTC
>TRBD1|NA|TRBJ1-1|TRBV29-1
CSATGTGGRAEAFF
TGCAGCGCTACCGGGACAGGGGGCAGAGCTGAAGCTTTCTTT
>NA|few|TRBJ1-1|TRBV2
CASSANTGNTEAFF
TGTGCCAGCAGTGCAAACACAGGGAACACTGAAGCTTTCTTT
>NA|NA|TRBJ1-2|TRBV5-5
CASTPRHVAGALWGYTF
TGTGCCAGCACCCCGCGGCATGTGGCAGGGGCTTTATGGGGCTACACCTTC
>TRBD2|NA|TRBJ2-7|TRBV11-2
CASSLAGREAYEQYF
TGTGCCAGCAGCTTAGCTGGGCGGGAGGCCTACGAGCAGTACTTC
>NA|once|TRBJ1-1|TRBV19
CASSKTVTNTEAFF
TGTGCCAGTAGTAAGACAGTAACGAACACTGAAGCTTTCTTT
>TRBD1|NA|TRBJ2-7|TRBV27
CASSWTGEGNEQYF
TGTGCCAGCAGTTGGACAGGGGAAGGCAACGAGCAGTACTTC
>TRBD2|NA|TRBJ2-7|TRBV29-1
CSVEGLAGGFSEQYF
TGCAGCGTTGAGGGACTAGCGGGAGGTTTTAGCGAGCAGTACTTC
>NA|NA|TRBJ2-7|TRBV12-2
CASRLERDGYEQYF
TGTGCAAGTCGCTTAGAACGGGACGGCTACGAGCAGTACTTC
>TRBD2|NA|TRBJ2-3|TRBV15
CATSRGLAGDTDTQYF
TGTGCCACCAGCAGAGGCCTAGCGGGGGACACAGATACGCAGTATTTT
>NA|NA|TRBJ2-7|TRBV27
CASSYLPSGYEQYF
TGTGCCAGCAGTTACTTGCCGTCAGGGTACGAGCAGTACTTC
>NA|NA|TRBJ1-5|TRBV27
CASSFGRTNQPQHF
TGTGCCAGCAGTTTCGGACGGACTAATCAGCCCCAGCATTTT
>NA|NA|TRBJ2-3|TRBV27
CASSPFPDTQYF
TGTGCCAGCAGCCCATTCCCAGATACGCAGTATTTT
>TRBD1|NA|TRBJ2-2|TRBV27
CASSFGTELPVELFF
TGTGCCAGCAGTTTTGGGACAGAGTTACCGGTGGAGCTGTTTTTT